The rows below give T cell receptor beta chains drawn from one sample of a study of blood T cell repertoires in COVID-19. Libraries were prepared by immunoSEQ multiplex PCR; TCRdb keeps only in-frame clonotypes and omits some of them. The sample has roughly 30,000 clones; less than 80% are singletons. Source material: peripheral blood. These receptors were taken from a boy younger than 10 with active or convalescent COVID-19. The CDR3 runs from the conserved cysteine through the conserved F or W. A D gene is named only where the DNA matches it firmly. For some rows the clone size is stated as once, few or many, or as a class when expanded; others skip it.

CDR3 protein: CASSRGLAGEIDTQYF; CDR3 DNA: TGCGCCAGCAGCCGGGGACTAGCGGGAGAGATAGATACGCAGTATTTT; D gene: TRBD2; V gene: TRBV5-1; J gene: TRBJ2-3; clone size: -
CDR3 protein: CAGIRRGNTGELFF; CDR3 DNA: TGTGCCGGAATCCGGAGAGGTAACACCGGGGAGCTGTTTTTT; D gene: -; V gene: TRBV30; J gene: TRBJ2-2; clone size: -
CDR3 protein: CASRPVSGPQHF; CDR3 DNA: TGTGCCAGCAGACCTGTCTCGGGGCCCCAGCATTTT; D gene: -; V gene: TRBV2; J gene: TRBJ1-5; clone size: -
CDR3 protein: CASRKTSLLETQYF; CDR3 DNA: TGTGCCAGCAGAAAGACTAGCTTACTAGAGACCCAGTACTTC; D gene: TRBD2; V gene: TRBV2; J gene: TRBJ2-5; clone size: -
CDR3 protein: CARSLVPSGRALGELFF; CDR3 DNA: TGTGCCAGAAGCTTGGTACCTAGCGGGAGGGCCCTCGGGGAGCTGTTTTTT; D gene: TRBD2; V gene: TRBV5-3; J gene: TRBJ2-2; clone size: -
CDR3 protein: CASSFLAGGRTETQYF; CDR3 DNA: TGTGCCAGCAGCTTTTTAGCGGGGGGGCGTACAGAGACCCAGTACTTC; D gene: TRBD2; V gene: TRBV11-2; J gene: TRBJ2-5; clone size: -
CDR3 protein: CASILGQGALRTGELFF; CDR3 DNA: TGTGCCAGCATCCTGGGGCAGGGGGCGCTTCGGACCGGGGAGCTGTTTTTT; D gene: TRBD1; V gene: TRBV5-6; J gene: TRBJ2-2; clone size: -
CDR3 protein: CASSLGAVGHTDTQYF; CDR3 DNA: TGCGCCAGCAGCTTGGGGGCAGTAGGACACACAGATACGCAGTATTTT; D gene: -; V gene: TRBV5-1; J gene: TRBJ2-3; clone size: -
CDR3 protein: CASSQVGDRTVLGSPLHF; CDR3 DNA: TGCGCCAGCAGCCAAGTAGGAGACCGGACAGTCTTGGGTTCACCCCTCCACTTT; D gene: -; V gene: TRBV4-1; J gene: TRBJ1-6; clone size: -
CDR3 protein: CASSLLYGGKLFF; CDR3 DNA: TGTGCCAGCAGTTTATTATACGGCGGGAAACTGTTTTTT; D gene: -; V gene: TRBV28; J gene: TRBJ1-4; clone size: -
CDR3 protein: CASSLGSWATTETQYF; CDR3 DNA: TGTGCCAGCAGCTTAGGTTCGTGGGCCACCACAGAGACCCAGTACTTC; D gene: -; V gene: TRBV11-2; J gene: TRBJ2-5; clone size: once
CDR3 protein: CASSLWSRGAKPYEQYF; CDR3 DNA: TGTGCCAGCAGTTTATGGTCCCGGGGGGCCAAACCCTACGAGCAGTACTTC; D gene: -; V gene: TRBV27; J gene: TRBJ2-7; clone size: -
CDR3 protein: CASSPPTKNIQYF; CDR3 DNA: TGTGCCAGCTCACCACCGACTAAAAACATTCAGTACTTC; D gene: -; V gene: TRBV18; J gene: TRBJ2-4; clone size: -
CDR3 protein: CASSLGREKNYNSPLHF; CDR3 DNA: TGTGCCAGCAGCCTAGGGAGGGAGAAAAACTATAATTCACCCCTCCACTTT; D gene: -; V gene: TRBV7-2; J gene: TRBJ1-6; clone size: few
CDR3 protein: CASSPRRLNTLHF; CDR3 DNA: TGTGCCAGCAGCCCACGAAGATTGAACACCCTCCACTTT; D gene: -; V gene: TRBV7-9; J gene: TRBJ1-6; clone size: -
CDR3 protein: CASSYGGDNEQFF; CDR3 DNA: TGCGCCAGCAGCTACGGGGGGGACAATGAGCAGTTCTTC; D gene: TRBD2; V gene: TRBV5-1; J gene: TRBJ2-1; clone size: few
CDR3 protein: CASSLRQGAYEQYF; CDR3 DNA: TGTGCCAGCTCACTTAGACAGGGGGCTTACGAGCAGTACTTC; D gene: TRBD1; V gene: TRBV18; J gene: TRBJ2-7; clone size: -
CDR3 protein: CASNGRTNKNEQYF; CDR3 DNA: TGTGCCTCAAACGGGCGGACTAATAAAAACGAGCAGTACTTC; D gene: -; V gene: TRBV30; J gene: TRBJ2-7; clone size: -
CDR3 protein: CSASNHGGALRNEQFF; CDR3 DNA: TGCAGTGCTAGTAACCACGGGGGGGCCCTCCGTAATGAGCAGTTCTTC; D gene: TRBD2; V gene: TRBV20-1; J gene: TRBJ2-1; clone size: -
CDR3 protein: CASSQAGGAYEQYF; CDR3 DNA: TGTGCCAGCAGCCAAGCGGGAGGGGCCTACGAGCAGTACTTC; D gene: TRBD2; V gene: TRBV3-1/TRBV3-2; J gene: TRBJ2-7; clone size: -
CDR3 protein: CATSESDRVLYNEQFF; CDR3 DNA: TGTGCCACCAGTGAATCGGACAGGGTCCTTTACAATGAGCAGTTCTTC; D gene: TRBD1; V gene: TRBV24-1; J gene: TRBJ2-1; clone size: few
CDR3 protein: CASSLGMDYGYTF; CDR3 DNA: TGTGCCAGCAGTTTAGGCATGGACTATGGCTACACCTTC; D gene: -; V gene: TRBV27; J gene: TRBJ1-2; clone size: -
CDR3 protein: CASSMAGGRIQPQHF; CDR3 DNA: TGTGCCAGTAGTATGGCCGGGGGGCGAATTCAGCCCCAGCATTTT; D gene: -; V gene: TRBV19; J gene: TRBJ1-5; clone size: -
CDR3 protein: CASSKGQGYNEQFF; CDR3 DNA: TGTGCCAGCAGCAAGGGACAGGGGTACAATGAGCAGTTCTTC; D gene: TRBD1; V gene: TRBV5-4; J gene: TRBJ2-1; clone size: -
CDR3 protein: CASSQYQDNEKLFF; CDR3 DNA: TGTGCCAGCAGCCAGTATCAGGATAATGAAAAACTGTTTTTT; D gene: -; V gene: TRBV4-2; J gene: TRBJ1-4; clone size: -
CDR3 protein: CASSIALHTAGQYF; CDR3 DNA: TGTGCCAGTAGTATAGCCCTCCACACGGCGGGCCAGTACTTC; D gene: -; V gene: TRBV19; J gene: TRBJ2-5; clone size: -
CDR3 protein: CASSERVAVNSPLHF; CDR3 DNA: TGTGCCAGCAGTGAACGGGTGGCCGTTAATTCACCCCTCCACTTT; D gene: -; V gene: TRBV6-1; J gene: TRBJ1-6; clone size: -
CDR3 protein: CASSDPSGGYEQYF; CDR3 DNA: TGTGCCAGCAGTGATCCTAGCGGGGGTTACGAGCAGTACTTC; D gene: TRBD2; V gene: TRBV6-1; J gene: TRBJ2-7; clone size: -
CDR3 protein: CASTPPGGPETQYF; CDR3 DNA: TGTGCCAGCACTCCCCCGGGGGGTCCCGAGACCCAGTACTTC; D gene: TRBD2; V gene: TRBV6-6; J gene: TRBJ2-5; clone size: once
CDR3 protein: CASRRQGNYGYTF; CDR3 DNA: TGTGCCAGCAGAAGACAGGGAAACTATGGCTACACCTTC; D gene: TRBD1; V gene: TRBV5-6; J gene: TRBJ1-2; clone size: many
CDR3 protein: CASSLNRGKSPLHF; CDR3 DNA: TGTGCCAGCAGCTTGAACAGGGGAAAGTCACCCCTCCACTTT; D gene: TRBD1; V gene: TRBV5-8; J gene: TRBJ1-6; clone size: -
CDR3 protein: CASSQDSRNEKLFF; CDR3 DNA: TGCGCCAGCTCTCAGGACAGTCGAAATGAAAAACTGTTTTTT; D gene: -; V gene: TRBV5-1; J gene: TRBJ1-4; clone size: few
CDR3 protein: CASSVEPGSGYGYTF; CDR3 DNA: TGTGCCAGCAGCGTAGAACCAGGGTCGGGCTATGGCTACACCTTC; D gene: -; V gene: TRBV9; J gene: TRBJ1-2; clone size: -
CDR3 protein: CASSQTGRRSGANVLTF; CDR3 DNA: TGTGCCAGCAGTCAGACAGGGCGGCGATCTGGGGCCAACGTCCTGACTTTC; D gene: TRBD1; V gene: TRBV28; J gene: TRBJ2-6; clone size: -
CDR3 protein: CASSQRQGLETQYF; CDR3 DNA: TGTGCCAGCAGCCAAAGACAGGGTTTAGAGACCCAGTACTTC; D gene: TRBD1; V gene: TRBV5-4; J gene: TRBJ2-5; clone size: -
CDR3 protein: CASSPRGNTIYF; CDR3 DNA: TGTGCCAGCAGCCCACGGGGAAACACCATATATTTT; D gene: -; V gene: TRBV9; J gene: TRBJ1-3; clone size: once
CDR3 protein: CASSLVAISGGTYEQYF; CDR3 DNA: TGTGCCAGCAGTTTGGTTGCAATAAGCGGAGGTACCTACGAGCAGTACTTC; D gene: -; V gene: TRBV28; J gene: TRBJ2-7; clone size: -
CDR3 protein: CASSPQLARGETQYF; CDR3 DNA: TGTGCCAGCAGCCCCCAACTAGCGAGGGGGGAGACCCAGTACTTC; D gene: -; V gene: TRBV7-2; J gene: TRBJ2-5; clone size: -
CDR3 protein: CASSEDRGFSNQPQHF; CDR3 DNA: TGTGCCAGCAGTGAAGATCGAGGGTTTAGCAATCAGCCCCAGCATTTT; D gene: -; V gene: TRBV6-1; J gene: TRBJ1-5; clone size: -
CDR3 protein: CASSLEGTWITEAFF; CDR3 DNA: TGTGCCAGCAGCTTAGAGGGGACATGGATCACTGAAGCTTTCTTT; D gene: -; V gene: TRBV7-9; J gene: TRBJ1-1; clone size: few
CDR3 protein: CASSHETAGGLTDTQYF; CDR3 DNA: TGTGCCAGCAGCCATGAAACAGCGGGGGGGTTAACAGATACGCAGTATTTT; D gene: TRBD2; V gene: TRBV4-2; J gene: TRBJ2-3; clone size: -
CDR3 protein: CASSITGQGGYGYTF; CDR3 DNA: TGTGCCAGTAGTATCACGGGACAGGGGGGCTATGGCTACACCTTC; D gene: TRBD1; V gene: TRBV19; J gene: TRBJ1-2; clone size: -
CDR3 protein: CAKTDISGANVLTF; CDR3 DNA: TGTGCCAAGACGGACATCTCTGGGGCCAACGTCCTGACTTTC; D gene: -; V gene: TRBV2; J gene: TRBJ2-6; clone size: few
CDR3 protein: CASSSGNRGHPPLHF; CDR3 DNA: TGTGCCAGCAGTTCGGGGAACAGGGGGCATCCACCCCTCCACTTT; D gene: TRBD1; V gene: TRBV28; J gene: TRBJ1-6; clone size: -
CDR3 protein: CASTQSNLNTGELFF; CDR3 DNA: TGTGCCAGCACACAGTCAAACCTTAACACCGGGGAGCTGTTTTTT; D gene: -; V gene: TRBV27; J gene: TRBJ2-2; clone size: -
CDR3 protein: CASALDTGGLNSPLHF; CDR3 DNA: TGCGCCAGCGCCCTCGATACAGGGGGCCTTAATTCACCCCTCCACTTT; D gene: TRBD1; V gene: TRBV5-1; J gene: TRBJ1-6; clone size: once
CDR3 protein: CASSQLAGGLEETQYF; CDR3 DNA: TGTGCCAGCAGCCAACTGGCGGGGGGGCTGGAAGAGACCCAGTACTTC; D gene: TRBD2; V gene: TRBV4-2; J gene: TRBJ2-5; clone size: -
CDR3 protein: CASSWPEGGSSYEQYF; CDR3 DNA: TGCGCCAGCAGCTGGCCTGAAGGTGGGAGCTCCTACGAGCAGTACTTC; D gene: -; V gene: TRBV5-1; J gene: TRBJ2-7; clone size: few
CDR3 protein: CASSQDDRKETQYF; CDR3 DNA: TGTGCCAGCAGCCAAGATGACAGAAAAGAGACCCAGTACTTC; D gene: -; V gene: TRBV3-1/TRBV3-2; J gene: TRBJ2-5; clone size: -
CDR3 protein: CASSFGKTQYF; CDR3 DNA: TGCGCCAGCAGTTTCGGGAAGACCCAGTACTTC; D gene: -; V gene: TRBV10-2; J gene: TRBJ2-5; clone size: few
CDR3 protein: CASSPGTGRTDTQYF; CDR3 DNA: TGTGCCAGCAGCCCAGGGACAGGGAGAACAGATACGCAGTATTTT; D gene: TRBD1; V gene: TRBV7-7; J gene: TRBJ2-3; clone size: -